The 24 T cell receptor beta chains listed next were all sequenced from one sample in a study of T cells in Graves' hyperthyroidism and ophthalmopathy. TCR beta CDR3 regions were amplified from RNA. The study used the HTBI primer set for a first-round RT-PCR of the TCR CDR3. Using its own MiXCR run on the multiplex PCR reads, TCRdb lists one record per CDR3 protein. The table has about 350,000 distinct CDR3 sequences, roughly 15% seen once; the top ten hold roughly 19%. Sequenced: blood. The receptors originated from a woman between 55 and 75 years old with Graves' ophthalmopathy.

This clonotype was observed many times. The rearrangement links TRBV7-9 to TRBJ2-1; D is unclear. Germline V lookup: CDR1 SEHNR, CDR2 FQNEAQ (reference sequence). The V gene lost 1 base and the J gene lost 8 bases, with 12 bases spanning the gap. The CDR3 totals 14 residues. The CDR3 loop is CASSLGTATDEQFF. For the CDR3, the DNA is TGTGCCAGCAGCTTAGGGACGGCCACGGATGAGCAGTTCTTC.

This clonotype was seen a single time. This rearrangement joins TRBV6-5 to TRBJ1-5; D is possibly TRBD1 (6 bases). Trimming left V 3 bases short and J 7 bases short, with 13 bases between. The V gene's germline CDR1 is MNHEY and CDR2 SVGAGI. CDR3 length equals 14 residues. The CDR3 DNA is TGTGCCAGCAGTTATTTGGGGGCTCGACAGCCCCAGCATTTT. Protein sequence: CASSYLGARQPQHF.

There are many counts of this clonotype. The chain is built from TRBV18 and TRBJ2-7; a weak D match, TRBD1 (5 bases). The CDR3 totals 15 residues. V was pared by 3 bases and J by 2 bases, with 14 bases between. CDR1 is KGHSH and CDR2 is LQKENI in the germline V gene. The CDR3 is CASSPSSAGTYEQYF. DNA of the CDR3: TGTGCCAGCTCACCCAGTTCCGCAGGGACCTACGAGCAGTACTTC. Full variable domain (remainder filled in from reference TRBV18 and TRBJ2-7): NAGVMQNPRHLVRRRGQEARLRCSPMKGHSHVYWYRQLPEEGLKFMVYLQKENIIDESGMPKERFSAEFPKEGPSILRIQQVVRGDSAAYFCASSPSSAGTYEQYFGPGTRLTVT.

This clonotype was observed at least ten times. The V gene is TRBV11-2, the J gene TRBJ2-3; unclear D gene. CDR1 and CDR2 from the germline V gene are SGHAT and FQNNGV. Deletions cut 2 bases from V and 2 bases from J, with 5 bases between. The CDR3 is 13 amino acids. This CDR3 reads CASSLTHTDTQYF. CDR3 nucleotide sequence: TGTGCCAGCAGCTTAACCCACACAGATACGCAGTATTTT. Together with reference TRBV11-2 and TRBJ2-3, the CDR3 gives the full variable domain: EAGVAQSPRYKIIEKRQSVAFWCNPISGHATLYWYQQILGQGPKLLIQFQNNGVVDDSQLPKDRFSAERLKGVDSTLKIQPAKLEDSAVYLCASSLTHTDTQYFGPGTRLTVL.

The V call is TRBV12-3 or TRBV12-4, the J call TRBJ1-1, with D possibly being TRBD1 (5 bases). The CDR3 is made up of 14 amino acids. V was pared by 6 bases and J by 5 bases, with 16 bases between. CDR3 coding DNA: TGTGCCAGCAGCCGTGACAGATCTTTAACTGAAGCTTTCTTT. The encoded protein is CASSRDRSLTEAFF.

This clonotype was seen many times. The chain has TRBV20-1 and TRBJ2-5; 9 bases fit TRBD2. This CDR3 has 15 amino acids. Trimming took 0 bases from V and 7 from J; bases not matched to a gene: 9. Germline CDR1 DFQATT, CDR2 SNEGSKA (reference sequence). CDR3 coding DNA: TGCAGTGCTAGAGACATCCTAGCGGGGCAGGTGACCCAGTACTTC. Amino acids: CSARDILAGQVTQYF.

The chain carries TRBV6-2 or TRBV6-3 and TRBJ1-5; 12 bases fit TRBD1. The trim removed 5 bases at V and 1 base at J, leaving 6 bases unmatched. Germline V gene sequence: CDR1 MNHEY, CDR2 SVGEGT. The CDR3 spans 17 residues. CDR3: CASSPGQGARSNQPQHF. CDR3 bases: TGTGCCAGCAGTCCGGGACAGGGGGCTAGAAGCAATCAGCCCCAGCATTTT.

This clonotype was seen ten or more times. V gene TRBV18 combines with J gene TRBJ1-5; D ambiguous. CDR1 is KGHSH and CDR2 is LQKENI in the germline V gene. The germline V and J ends were trimmed by 2 bases and 2 bases, with 10 bases remaining between them. This CDR3 has 15 amino acids. The CDR3 nucleotides read TGTGCCAGCTCACCAGGGGAAAATGGCAATCAGCCCCAGCATTTT. Its translation is CASSPGENGNQPQHF.

Turning to this clonotype: A read error may be the cause here, since a much bigger clone is one base away. The V and J genes are TRBV20-1 and TRBJ2-1; the D gene is possibly TRBD2 (7 bases). The V end was cut by 0 bases, the J end by 8 bases, with 20 bases between. The germline V gene encodes CDR1 DFQATT and CDR2 SNEGSKA (reference sequence). The CDR3 runs to 16 residues. CDR3 in DNA: TGCAGTGCTAGAGATCTAGGGGGGGCGGGGGTCCATGAGCAGTTCTTC. Its protein product is CSARDLGGAGVHEQFF.

This clonotype has ten or more counts. V and J are TRBV3-1 and TRBJ2-1; 9 nucleotides line up with TRBD2. Germline CDR1 is LGHDT and CDR2 is YNNKEL (reference sequence). Losses at the gene ends were 4 bases for V and 8 bases for J; bases not matched to a gene: 9. This CDR3 contains 15 residues. The CDR3 region has the DNA TGTGCCAGCAGCCGAGGGTCTAGCGGGACAGATGAGCAGTTCTTC. Its protein is CASSRGSSGTDEQFF.

This clonotype was recorded at least ten times. The V call is TRBV6-2 or TRBV6-3, the J call TRBJ2-5, with D tentatively TRBD2 (6 bases). From germline, CDR1 is MNHEY and CDR2 SVGEGT. CDR3 size: 17 residues. V dropped 5 bases and J dropped 3 bases, with 22 bases sitting between them. Here the CDR3 reads CASSHRGLLRTKETQYF. The CDR3, as DNA: TGTGCCAGCAGTCATAGGGGTCTTCTACGGACTAAAGAGACCCAGTACTTC.

V is TRBV10-3 and J is TRBJ1-1; D call uncertain. CDR1 is ENHRY and CDR2 is SYGVKD in the germline V gene. The CDR3 is 13 amino acids. Trimming shortened V by 11 bases and J by 0 bases, and 13 bases separated the two germline ends. The CDR3 protein is CASAEVMNTEAFF. CDR3 bases: TGTGCCTCCGCGGAAGTCATGAACACTGAAGCTTTCTTT.

The chain combines TRBV7-3 with TRBJ2-1, with TRBD2 identical over 14 bases. The CDR3 consists of 14 residues. V lost 5 bases and J lost 9; bases outside the gene matches: 3. Germline V CDR1 and CDR2: SGHTA, FQGTGA. For the CDR3, the DNA is TGTGCCAGCAGCCAGGGACTAGCGGGAGTTGAGCAGTTCTTC. It specifies CASSQGLAGVEQFF.

This clonotype was seen ten or more times. The rearrangement joins TRBV28 to TRBJ1-5; no reliable D call. Germline V CDR1 and CDR2: MDHEN, SYDVKM. This CDR3 has 14 amino acids. With 11 bases removed from V and 0 bases from J, the gap between germline ends came to 14 bases. The CDR3 sequence: CASRGAGSNQPQHF. In DNA form, the CDR3 reads TGTGCCTCCCGAGGCGCGGGTAGCAATCAGCCCCAGCATTTT.

In its sample, this clonotype was seen a few times. The CDR3 region has the DNA TGTGCCAGCAGCCCGGGACTAGCGGGAGAAAGCAATGAGCAGTTCTTC. Translation gives CASSPGLAGESNEQFF. The V call is TRBV7-9, the J call TRBJ2-1; 14 nucleotides agree with TRBD2. Trimming removed 5 bases from V and 6 bases from J; junction bases left unmatched: 6. Germline lookup yields CDR1 SEHNR and CDR2 FQNEAQ (reference sequence). The CDR3 covers 16 residues.

The chain has TRBV6-2 or TRBV6-3 and TRBJ2-3; 9 positions match TRBD1. Trimming at V came to 10 bases and at J to 5 bases, leaving 10 bases not matched to a gene. This CDR3 is built from 14 residues. Germline V gives CDR1 MNHEY, CDR2 SVGEGT. CDR3 region: CATTGGLTRDTQYF. CDR3 DNA sequence: TGTGCCACCACAGGGGGCCTGACAAGAGATACGCAGTATTTT.

This clonotype was seen at least ten times. The CDR3 sequence: CASSHNRGRETQYF. In DNA form, the CDR3 reads TGTGCCAGCAGTCACAACAGGGGCAGGGAGACCCAGTACTTC. This chain connects TRBV28 to TRBJ2-5; TRBD1 matches 7 bases. The CDR3 runs 14 residues. In germline, CDR1 is MDHEN, CDR2 SYDVKM. Losses at the gene ends were 5 bases for V and 5 bases for J; bases not matched to a gene: 8.

The table lists this clonotype with a few counts. The chain uses TRBV6-2 or TRBV6-3 and TRBJ2-5; D is uncertain. The germline V and J ends were trimmed by 0 bases and 1 base, with 9 bases remaining between them. CDR3 size: 15 residues. Germline assignment: CDR1 MNHEY and CDR2 SVGEGT. The CDR3 spells CASSYSRLVQETQYF. The CDR3 DNA is TGTGCCAGCAGTTACTCGAGATTAGTCCAAGAGACCCAGTACTTC.

This clonotype was detected many times. The genes are TRBV30 and TRBJ1-2; D is unclear. Germline values: CDR1 GTSNPN, CDR2 SVGIG (reference sequence). The CDR3 has 14 residues. Trimming took 1 base from V and 8 from J, leaving 17 bases between them. CDR3 protein: CAWSAGPLLYGYTF. CDR3 bases: TGTGCCTGGAGTGCCGGACCGCTCCTCTACGGCTACACCTTC.

The table lists this clonotype with a few counts. The chain joins TRBV28 to TRBJ1-3; D is unclear. This CDR3 comprises 16 residues. The germline gives CDR1 MDHEN, CDR2 SYDVKM. With 7 bases removed from V and 0 bases from J, the gap between germline ends came to 16 bases. The CDR3 protein is CASNKGGRYSGNTIYF. The CDR3 DNA is TGTGCCAGCAATAAGGGCGGCCGATACTCTGGAAACACCATATATTTT.

This clonotype was observed many times. The chain couples TRBV4-2 to TRBJ2-7; D is possibly TRBD2 (6 bases). Germline values: CDR1 LGHNA, CDR2 YNFKEQ. This CDR3 comprises 14 residues. Trimming took off 4 bases at V and 2 bases at J, with 12 bases between the two ends. The CDR3 sequence is CASSLPGSTYEQYF. The DNA for the CDR3 is TGTGCCAGCAGCCTTCCCGGGAGCACCTACGAGCAGTACTTC.

This clonotype appeared many times. J is TRBJ1-1 and V is TRBV20-1, with D possibly being TRBD1 (5 bases). CDR1 and CDR2 from the germline V gene are DFQATT and SNEGSKA (reference sequence). CDR3 length: 14 residues. The V end lost 6 bases, the J end lost 0 bases, and 14 bases lay between the germline ends. The CDR3 sequence: CSAPGRTMNTEAFF. In DNA, the CDR3 is TGCAGTGCCCCGGGACGGACTATGAACACTGAAGCTTTCTTT.

This chain uses TRBV20-1 with TRBJ2-1, with TRBD2 matching over 11 bases. CDR1 is DFQATT and CDR2 is SNEGSKA in the germline V gene (reference sequence). Trimming took 0 bases from V and 8 from J; bases not matched to a gene: 9. The CDR3 contains 16 residues. The CDR3 region has the DNA TGCAGTGCTAGAGATCAGACTAGCGGGACGCTGTATGAGCAGTTCTTC. This encodes CSARDQTSGTLYEQFF.

This clonotype was picked up a small number of times. The rearrangement uses TRBV20-1 and TRBJ1-1; TRBD1 is a possible D gene (6 bases). V was pared by 3 bases and J by 3 bases, with 8 bases between. Looked up from germline, CDR1 is DFQATT and CDR2 is SNEGSKA (reference sequence). The CDR3 runs 12 residues. DNA for the CDR3: TGCAGTGCTAGGCAGGGGTACACTGAAGCTTTCTTT. Residues: CSARQGYTEAFF.